Sequencing of this TCR beta chain was carried out in a study of blood T cell repertoires in COVID-19. Study at large: Acute and convalescent COVID-19 samples came from the United States, Italy and Spain. PBMCs, B-cell-depleted T cells, or T cells provided the cDNA or gDNA that made up the material.

The CDR3 spans 14 residues. Trimming stripped 5 bases from V and 6 bases from J, with 17 bases between. Germline V gene data show CDR1 as GTSNPN and CDR2 as SVGIG (reference sequence). Per the study methods: Estimated nucleated cell counts came from reference gene primer amplification. Generated by immunoSEQ multiplex PCR, the TCRdb table keeps only in-frame clones and is missing some. Clone size and V and J calls were adopted from that table, with D and trimming inferred from the DNA. Among 200,000 to 250,000 clones, about 90% were seen once, and the ten largest hold around 1.5%. The sample comprised peripheral blood. The origin of this receptor is a man aged 18 to 35 with active or convalescent COVID-19. This chain connects TRBV30 to TRBJ2-1; tentative D call: TRBD1 (6 bases). Here the CDR3 DNA reads TGTGCCTGGTCTGGACAGATCCTGTCCAATGAGCAGTTCTTC. As protein: CAWSGQILSNEQFF.